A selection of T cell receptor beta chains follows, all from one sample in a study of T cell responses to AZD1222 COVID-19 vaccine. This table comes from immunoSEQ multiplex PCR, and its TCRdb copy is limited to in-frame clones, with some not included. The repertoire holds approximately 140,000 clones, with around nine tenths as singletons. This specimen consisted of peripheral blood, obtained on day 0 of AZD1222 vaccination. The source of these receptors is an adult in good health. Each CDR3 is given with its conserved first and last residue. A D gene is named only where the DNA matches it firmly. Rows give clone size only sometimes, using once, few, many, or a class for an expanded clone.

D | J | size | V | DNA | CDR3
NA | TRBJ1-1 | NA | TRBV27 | TGTGCCAGCAGTTTACTCGGGGGGCGAGGAGCTTTCTTT | CASSLLGGRGAFF
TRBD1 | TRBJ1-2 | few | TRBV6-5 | TGTGCCAGCAGTTCACTTGACAGGGGAAGGGCGGATGGCTACACCTTC | CASSSLDRGRADGYTF
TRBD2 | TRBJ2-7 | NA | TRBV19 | TGTGCCAGTAGTAGAAGCGGGAGTTCCTCCTACGAGCAGTACTTC | CASSRSGSSSYEQYF
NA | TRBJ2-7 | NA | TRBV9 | TGTGCCAGCAGCGTAGCGGGTAGCGACTCCTACGAGCAGTACTTC | CASSVAGSDSYEQYF
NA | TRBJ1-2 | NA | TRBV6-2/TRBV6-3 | TGTGCCAGCAGTCACGTGACACGGCGGGATGGCTACACCTTC | CASSHVTRRDGYTF
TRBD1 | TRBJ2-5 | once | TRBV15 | TGTGCCACCAGCAGAGGAAGGGACAGGACGAAATTGGAGACCCAGTACTTC | CATSRGRDRTKLETQYF
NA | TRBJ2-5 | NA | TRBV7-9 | TGTGCCAGCAGCTTAGCAGGCGAGACCCAGTACTTC | CASSLAGETQYF
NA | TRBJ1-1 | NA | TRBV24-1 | TGTGCCACCAGTGAGACACAGGAGAAGCGAACTGAAGCTTTCTTT | CATSETQEKRTEAFF
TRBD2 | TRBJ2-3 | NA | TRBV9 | TGTGCCAGCACTGCGGGGGTAGTCACAGATACGCAGTATTTT | CASTAGVVTDTQYF
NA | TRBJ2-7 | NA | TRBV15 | TGTGCCACCAGCAGAGATCGGTCAGACTACGAGCAGTACTTC | CATSRDRSDYEQYF
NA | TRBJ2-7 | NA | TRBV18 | TGTGCCAGCTCACCAGGGGGACCTCCGAGCTCCTACGAGCAGTACTTC | CASSPGGPPSSYEQYF
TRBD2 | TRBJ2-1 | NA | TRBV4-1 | TGCGCCAGCAGCCATTTACCGGGACTAGCGGACTACAATGAGCAGTTCTTC | CASSHLPGLADYNEQFF
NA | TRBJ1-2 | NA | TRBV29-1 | TGCAGCGTTGAAGATCTGAGGAGGCCGGTCTTC | CSVEDLRRPVF
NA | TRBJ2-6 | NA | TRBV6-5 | TGTGCCAGCAGTTACCGCACAGGGTCTGGGGCCAACGTCCTGACTTTC | CASSYRTGSGANVLTF
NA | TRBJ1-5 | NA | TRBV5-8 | TGTGCCAGCAGCTTTCCCGTGGAGTTACAGCCCCAGCATTTT | CASSFPVELQPQHF
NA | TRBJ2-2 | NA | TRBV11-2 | TGTGCCAGCAGCTTAGGTCCGGAGCTGTTTTTT | CASSLGPELFF
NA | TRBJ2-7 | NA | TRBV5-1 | TGCGCCAGCAGCTTGGCCTTAGGTTACGAGCAGTACTTC | CASSLALGYEQYF
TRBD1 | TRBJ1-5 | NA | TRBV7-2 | TGTGCCAGCAGCCTATTCAGGGGGCAACAGCCCCAGCATTTT | CASSLFRGQQPQHF
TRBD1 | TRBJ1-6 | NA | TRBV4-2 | TGTGCCAGCAGCCACACCCCTGGACAGGGTTCGGGGTCTTCCAATAATTCACCCCTCCACTTT | CASSHTPGQGSGSSNNSPLHF
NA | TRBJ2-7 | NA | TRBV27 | TGTGCCAGCAGGCGAATCAGGGCTGGCGAGCAGTACTTC | CASRRIRAGEQYF
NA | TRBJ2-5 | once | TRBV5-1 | TGCGCCAGCAGCCCCCTGATGTCGGAGACCCAGTACTTC | CASSPLMSETQYF
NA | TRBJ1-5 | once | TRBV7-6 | TGTGCCAGCAGCTTAGTTCATGATCAGCCCCAGCATTTT | CASSLVHDQPQHF
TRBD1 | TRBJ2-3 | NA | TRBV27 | TGTGCCAGCAGTTTAGGGACAGGGGGCATAGTCACAGATACGCAGTATTTT | CASSLGTGGIVTDTQYF
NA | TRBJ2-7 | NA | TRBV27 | TGTGCCAGCAGGGGGCTCCTGGCCTACGAGCAGTACTTC | CASRGLLAYEQYF
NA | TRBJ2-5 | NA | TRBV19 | TGTGCCAGTAACGCGCGGCGAGGGCCCCAGTACTTC | CASNARRGPQYF
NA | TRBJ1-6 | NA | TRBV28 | TGTGCCAGCGCAAAGGGTCCGGCACATAATTCACCCCTCCACTTT | CASAKGPAHNSPLHF
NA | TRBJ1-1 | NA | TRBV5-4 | TGTGCCAGCAGTGAGGGGGGCGCTGAAGCTTTCTTT | CASSEGGAEAFF
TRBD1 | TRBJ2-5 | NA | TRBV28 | TGTGCCAGCAGTTCCATCCGTTGGGACAGCTTCCAAGAGACCCAGTACTTC | CASSSIRWDSFQETQYF
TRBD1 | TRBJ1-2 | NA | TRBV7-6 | TGTGCCAGCAGCTTAGCGAATGGGGACAGCCCCTGGGACTACACCTTC | CASSLANGDSPWDYTF
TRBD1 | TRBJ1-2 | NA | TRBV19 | TGTGCCAGTCAAGACAGGGGGCTTTCGGACTATGGCTACACCTTC | CASQDRGLSDYGYTF
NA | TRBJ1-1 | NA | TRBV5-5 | TGTGCCAGCAGCTACGGGTCGAACACTGAAGCTTTCTTT | CASSYGSNTEAFF
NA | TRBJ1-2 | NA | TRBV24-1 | TGTGCCACCAGCCCCAAGGGGTTGGGGCTGTATGGCTACACCTTC | CATSPKGLGLYGYTF
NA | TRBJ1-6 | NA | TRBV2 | TGTGCCAGCAGTGCAACCTCCTCCTGGGATTCACCCCTCCACTTT | CASSATSSWDSPLHF
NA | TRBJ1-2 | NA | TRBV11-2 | TGTGCCAGCAGCTTAGCTTCCTTTTATGGCTACACCTTC | CASSLASFYGYTF
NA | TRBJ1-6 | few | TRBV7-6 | TGTGCCAGCAGCTTAGTCTTCGGACGGCAACTTTCACCCCTCCACTTT | CASSLVFGRQLSPLHF
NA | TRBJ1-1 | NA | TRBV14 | TGTGCCAGCAGCCACTACAATATGAGAGAACGGGCTGAAGCTTTCTTT | CASSHYNMRERAEAFF
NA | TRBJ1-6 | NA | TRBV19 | TGTGCCAGTAGTATCACCAGGAATTCACCCCTCCACTTT | CASSITRNSPLHF
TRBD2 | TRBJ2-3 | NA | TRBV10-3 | TGTGCCATCAGTCTAACTAGCGGGGGCACAGATACGCAGTATTTT | CAISLTSGGTDTQYF
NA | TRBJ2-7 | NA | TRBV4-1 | TGCGCCAGCAGCCAAGGGGTGGTGGGAGAGCAGTACTTC | CASSQGVVGEQYF
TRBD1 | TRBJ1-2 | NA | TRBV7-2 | TGTGCCAGCAGCTCCGCGAGGACAGGGGTCTATGGCTACACCTTC | CASSSARTGVYGYTF
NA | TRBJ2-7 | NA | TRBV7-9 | TGTGCCAGCAGCTTAGAGGGGGGGGACTTAACCCGTCGCTACGAGCAGTACTTC | CASSLEGGDLTRRYEQYF
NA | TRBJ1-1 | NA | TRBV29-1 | TGCAGCCCACAACGGGGCACTGAAGCTTTCTTT | CSPQRGTEAFF
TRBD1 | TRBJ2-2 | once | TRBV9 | TGTGCCAGCAGCGTAGACAGTTCCGGGACAGGAGTCACCGGGGAGCTGTTTTTT | CASSVDSSGTGVTGELFF
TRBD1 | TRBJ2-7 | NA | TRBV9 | TGTGCCAGCAGCGTAGTGGGGGGGACAGGGACCCACGAGCAGTACTTC | CASSVVGGTGTHEQYF
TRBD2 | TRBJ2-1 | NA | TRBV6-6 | TGTGCCAGCAGTTATGAGACTAGCGGGAGTGGCAATGAGCAGTTCTTC | CASSYETSGSGNEQFF
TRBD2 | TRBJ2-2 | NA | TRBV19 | TGTGCCAGTAGTACGGGGGGACCCACCGGGGAGCTGTTTTTT | CASSTGGPTGELFF
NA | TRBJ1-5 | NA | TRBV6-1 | TGTGCCAGCAGTGAACAGCGAGTCTATAGCAATCAGCCCCAGCATTTT | CASSEQRVYSNQPQHF
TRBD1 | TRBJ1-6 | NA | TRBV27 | TGTGCCAGCAGCCCAAATCCAACATCGACAGGGGGCCGCCGTCTCCTCCACTTT | CASSPNPTSTGGRRLLHF
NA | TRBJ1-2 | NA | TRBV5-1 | TGCGCCAGCAGCTTGAGGGGGTCGGGACGAGAATCCTATGGCTACACCTTC | CASSLRGSGRESYGYTF
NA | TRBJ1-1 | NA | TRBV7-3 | TGTGCCAGCAGTCCGGGACACCTCGTGTCATTTAACACTGAAGCTTTCTTT | CASSPGHLVSFNTEAFF
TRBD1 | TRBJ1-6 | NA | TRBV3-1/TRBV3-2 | TGTGCCAGCAGCCAAGTGGGGACAGGGGATTCACCCCTCCACTTT | CASSQVGTGDSPLHF
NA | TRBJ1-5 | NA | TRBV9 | TGTGCCAGCAGCGTAGATGGGGGGCTGGGTCAGCCCCAGCATTTT | CASSVDGGLGQPQHF
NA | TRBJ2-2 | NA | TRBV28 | TGTGCCAGCAAGGAGGGAGGTTCGAACACCGGGGAGCTGTTTTTT | CASKEGGSNTGELFF
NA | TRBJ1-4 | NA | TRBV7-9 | TGTGCCAGCAGCTTAGGGGGGACTGGAGGGGTGAATGAAAAACTGTTTTTT | CASSLGGTGGVNEKLFF
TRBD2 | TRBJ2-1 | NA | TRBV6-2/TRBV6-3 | TGTGCCAGCAGTTACTCGTGGGGGGGGACCTACAATGAGCAGTTCTTC | CASSYSWGGTYNEQFF
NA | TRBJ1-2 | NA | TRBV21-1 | TGTGCCAGCAGCAGACGTGGCTACACCTTC | CASSRRGYTF
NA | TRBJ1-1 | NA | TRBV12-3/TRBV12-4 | TGTGCCAGCACCTGGCGGAACACTGAAGCTTTCTTT | CASTWRNTEAFF
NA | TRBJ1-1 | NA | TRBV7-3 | TGTGTCAGCAGCTTATACCCGCTGGGGACAGAAGCTTTCTTT | CVSSLYPLGTEAFF
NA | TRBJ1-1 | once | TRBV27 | TGTGCCAGCGGCCTCCGTTGGGACACTGAAGCTTTCTTT | CASGLRWDTEAFF